Listed below are T cell receptor beta chains from one sample, sequenced in a study of regulatory T cells in long-lasting Graves disease. TCRdb re-derived calls from the multiplex PCR reads in MiXCR, one entry per CDR3 protein. The sample includes about 470,000 distinct CDR3 sequences, under 15% seen only once; the top ten take 15% to 20%. This sample also appeared in a second study, on T cells in Graves' hyperthyroidism and ophthalmopathy.

This material consisted of peripheral blood mononuclear cells (PBMCs), taken at new diagnosis, from a patient treated with antithyroid drugs. The receptor set was obtained from a young woman with Graves disease. Both conserved end residues are part of each CDR3. The D gene is left open where the match is weak. A clone size is listed for some rows: how often the clone was seen (once, few, many), or a class if it is expanded.

16,-,TRBV9,TRBD1,TRBJ2-7,CASSVTPGQNTYEQYF,TGTGCCAGCAGCGTAACACCGGGACAGAATACCTACGAGCAGTACTTC
18,-,TRBV24-1,TRBD1,TRBJ2-1,CATSDPRLTGGFYNEQFF,TGTGCCACCAGTGACCCCCGCCTGACAGGGGGCTTCTACAATGAGCAGTTCTTC
17,few,TRBV7-9,-,TRBJ2-3,CASSRSRQGLNTDTQYF,TGTGCCAGCAGCCGCAGTCGTCAGGGCCTAAACACAGATACGCAGTATTTT
14,many,TRBV12-3/TRBV12-4,-,TRBJ1-1,CASSPFLENTEAFF,TGTGCCAGCAGTCCCTTCCTAGAGAACACTGAAGCTTTCTTT
12,-,TRBV30,-,TRBJ2-3,CVPWASTDTQYF,TGTGTACCATGGGCTAGCACAGATACGCAGTATTTT
15,few,TRBV5-5,-,TRBJ1-5,CASSLEGGSNQPQHF,TGTGCCAGCAGCTTGGAAGGCGGCAGCAATCAGCCCCAGCATTTT
15,-,TRBV5-1,TRBD2,TRBJ2-7,CASSLAALAGYEQYF,TGCGCCAGCAGCTTGGCCGCGCTAGCGGGCTACGAGCAGTACTTC
15,few,TRBV5-5,TRBD1,TRBJ1-1,CASATTGGAETEAFF,TGTGCCAGCGCGACGACAGGGGGCGCGGAAACTGAAGCTTTCTTT
16,many,TRBV11-3,TRBD2,TRBJ2-7,CASSPQAGGPPNEQYF,TGTGCCAGCAGCCCTCAAGCGGGAGGGCCGCCAAACGAGCAGTACTTC
14,-,TRBV19,-,TRBJ1-2,CASSPIPRSYGYTF,TGTGCCAGTAGCCCCATCCCGAGAAGCTATGGCTACACCTTC
11,many,TRBV12-3/TRBV12-4,-,TRBJ1-5,CASSFGQPQHF,TGTGCCAGCAGTTTCGGACAGCCCCAGCATTTT
14,-,TRBV5-5,-,TRBJ2-1,CASSSTGLYNEQFF,TGTGCCAGCAGCTCTACGGGACTTTACAATGAGCAGTTCTTC
14,few,TRBV20-1,-,TRBJ2-7,CSASIQRNSYEQYF,TGCAGTGCTAGCATCCAGAGAAACTCCTACGAGCAGTACTTC
15,many,TRBV20-1,TRBD2,TRBJ2-1,CSASTWGGEYNEQFF,TGCAGTGCCAGTACATGGGGGGGAGAATACAATGAGCAGTTCTTC
15,-,TRBV13,-,TRBJ1-2,CASSSRQNTNYGYTF,TGTGCCAGCAGCTCCCGACAGAATACTAACTATGGCTACACCTTC
12,-,TRBV27,-,TRBJ1-2,CASSTRNYGYTF,TGTGCCAGCAGTACTAGAAACTATGGCTACACCTTC
17,-,TRBV7-3,-,TRBJ2-2,CASSPSLSSVRAGELFF,TGTGCCAGCAGCCCATCTCTTTCTAGCGTTAGGGCCGGGGAGCTGTTTTTT
15,-,TRBV28,-,TRBJ2-7,CASSLGGGIDYEQYF,TGTGCCAGCAGTTTAGGTGGAGGAATCGACTACGAGCAGTACTTC
13,many,TRBV12-3/TRBV12-4,-,TRBJ2-7,CASSSDSYYEQYF,TGTGCCAGCAGTTCAGACTCATACTACGAGCAGTACTTC
14,many,TRBV2,-,TRBJ2-7,CASSEYGETYEQYF,TGTGCCAGCAGTGAATATGGGGAGACCTACGAGCAGTACTTC
14,-,TRBV9,-,TRBJ2-5,CASSVRPGGETQYF,TGTGCCAGCAGCGTACGACCCGGGGGAGAGACCCAGTACTTC
16,many,TRBV3-1,TRBD2,TRBJ2-1,CASSQTGTRRGNEQFF,TGTGCCAGCAGCCAGACCGGGACTAGAAGGGGCAATGAGCAGTTCTTC
16,many,TRBV11-2,-,TRBJ2-3,CASSLWRSAEGDTQYF,TGTGCCAGCAGCTTATGGAGGTCCGCGGAGGGGGATACGCAGTATTTT
15,many,TRBV5-1,TRBD2,TRBJ2-7,CASSLAAGAQSEQYF,TGCGCCAGCAGCTTGGCGGCGGGAGCTCAGAGCGAGCAGTACTTC
14,many,TRBV9,TRBD1,TRBJ2-1,CASSVGQGPNEQFF,TGTGCCAGCAGCGTAGGACAGGGCCCTAATGAGCAGTTCTTC
14,many,TRBV19,-,TRBJ2-3,CASSIGGSTDTQYF,TGTGCCAGTAGTATAGGGGGGAGCACAGATACGCAGTATTTT
15,-,TRBV20-1,TRBD2,TRBJ2-3,CSAGGTSGSQAPQYF,TGCAGTGCTGGAGGGACTAGCGGGAGCCAGGCGCCGCAGTATTTT
13,few,TRBV25-1,-,TRBJ2-5,CASESPLRETQYF,TGTGCCAGCGAATCCCCCCTCCGGGAGACCCAGTACTTC
16,many,TRBV3-1,TRBD2,TRBJ2-5,CASRLRTSGIQETQYF,TGTGCCAGCAGACTTCGGACTAGCGGGATCCAAGAGACCCAGTACTTC
16,-,TRBV19,TRBD1,TRBJ2-3,CASSIGQATSTDTQYF,TGTGCCAGTAGTATCGGACAGGCGACTAGCACAGATACGCAGTATTTT
13,many,TRBV5-1,-,TRBJ2-7,CASSSGTPYEQYF,TGCGCCAGCAGCTCCGGGACACCCTACGAGCAGTACTTC
15,many,TRBV4-1,TRBD2,TRBJ2-7,CASSPGTSGAYEQYF,TGCGCCAGCAGCCCAGGGACTAGCGGGGCCTACGAGCAGTACTTC
16,many,TRBV20-1,TRBD2,TRBJ2-1,CSASDSASGRVNEQFF,TGCAGTGCTAGTGACTCGGCTAGCGGGAGGGTCAATGAGCAGTTCTTC
16,-,TRBV6-9,TRBD1,TRBJ2-6,CASSYSTGAGANVLTF,TGTGCCAGCAGTTACTCCACAGGGGCGGGGGCCAACGTCCTGACTTTC
14,many,TRBV24-1,-,TRBJ1-1,CATSDTGRNTEAFF,TGTGCCACCAGTGATACAGGGCGGAACACTGAAGCTTTCTTT
15,few,TRBV11-3,-,TRBJ2-6,CASSLALAGANVLTF,TGTGCCAGCAGCTTAGCCCTTGCTGGGGCCAACGTCCTGACTTTC
14,few,TRBV2,TRBD2,TRBJ2-2,CASSERGTSGELFF,TGTGCCAGCAGTGAGCGCGGGACTAGCGGGGAGCTGTTTTTT
16,many,TRBV14,TRBD2,TRBJ2-7,CASSQGGGGSANEQYF,TGTGCCAGCAGCCAAGGCGGCGGCGGGAGCGCAAACGAGCAGTACTTC
16,-,TRBV4-1,TRBD2,TRBJ2-1,CASSPRGLAENNEQFF,TGCGCCAGCAGCCCCCGGGGCCTAGCGGAAAACAATGAGCAGTTCTTC
16,many,TRBV28,TRBD2,TRBJ2-7,CASSFFLAGGEKEQYF,TGTGCCAGCAGTTTCTTTCTAGCGGGAGGTGAGAAAGAGCAGTACTTC
14,many,TRBV15,-,TRBJ2-7,CATSPRTASYEQYF,TGTGCCACCAGCCCTCGGACAGCCTCCTACGAGCAGTACTTC
13,-,TRBV24-1,-,TRBJ1-4,CATSGPQVEKLFF,TGTGCCACCAGTGGCCCTCAAGTGGAAAAACTGTTTTTT
14,-,TRBV20-1,TRBD2,TRBJ2-3,CSALPWSGRDTQYF,TGCAGTGCCCTCCCGTGGAGCGGGAGAGATACGCAGTATTTT